This TCR beta chain was recovered during a study of T cell responses to AZD1222 COVID-19 vaccine. General study findings and limits: Repertoires were sampled only after the peak T cell response. Most donors were white British and more were female, and clonal diversity was possibly underestimated. Unmutated variant regions are reportedly the target of nearly half of TCRs that are spike-specific.

Data came from immunoSEQ multiplex PCR; TCRdb stores just in-frame clones and leaves some out. Seen here are 100,000 to 150,000 clones, 85% to 90% observed once, and the top ten hold around 22%. Remarks on this clone: Its antigen is unknown.

Looked up from germline, CDR1 is PRHDT and CDR2 is FYEKMQ (reference sequence). This CDR3 spans 17 amino acids. The ends lost 5 bases at V and 1 base at J; junction bases unmatched: 12. This clonotype originated in an adult in good health. Sequenced here: peripheral blood, sampled on day 0 of AZD1222 vaccination. The chain joins TRBV13 to TRBJ1-1; 8 nucleotides align to TRBD1. As DNA, the CDR3 is TGTGCCAGCAGCACCATCGGACAGGGTTATGGGAACACTGAAGCTTTCTTT. Protein product: CASSTIGQGYGNTEAFF.